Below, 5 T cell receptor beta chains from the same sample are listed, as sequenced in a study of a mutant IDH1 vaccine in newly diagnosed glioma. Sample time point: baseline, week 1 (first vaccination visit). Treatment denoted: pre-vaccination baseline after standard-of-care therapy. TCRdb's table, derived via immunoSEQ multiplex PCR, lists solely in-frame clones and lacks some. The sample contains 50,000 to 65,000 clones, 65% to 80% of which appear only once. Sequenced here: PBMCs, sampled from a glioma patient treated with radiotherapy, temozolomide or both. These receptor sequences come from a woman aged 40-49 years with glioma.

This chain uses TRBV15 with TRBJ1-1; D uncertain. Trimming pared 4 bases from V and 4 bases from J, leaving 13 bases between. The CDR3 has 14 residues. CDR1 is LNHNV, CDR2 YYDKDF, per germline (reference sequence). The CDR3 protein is CATSNTDVPTEAFF. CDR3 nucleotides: TGTGCCACCAGCAATACGGACGTCCCCACTGAAGCTTTCTTT.

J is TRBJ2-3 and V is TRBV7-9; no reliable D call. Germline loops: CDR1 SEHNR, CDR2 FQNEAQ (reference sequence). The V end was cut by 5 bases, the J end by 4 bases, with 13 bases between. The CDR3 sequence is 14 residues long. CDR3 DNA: TGTGCCAGCAGCGTGGGTCTCACGGCAGATACGCAGTATTTT. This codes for CASSVGLTADTQYF.

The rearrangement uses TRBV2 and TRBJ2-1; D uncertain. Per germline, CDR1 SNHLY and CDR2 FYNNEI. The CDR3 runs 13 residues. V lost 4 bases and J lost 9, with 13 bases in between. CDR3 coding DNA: TGTGCCAGCAGTGCCACACAGTTAAGTGAGCAGTTCTTC. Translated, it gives CASSATQLSEQFF.

CDR3 bases: TGTGCCAGCAGTCCTAACAGGGCCCGAGGCAATCAGCCCCAGCATTTT. This sequence encodes CASSPNRARGNQPQHF. J is TRBJ1-5 and V is TRBV27; D might be TRBD1 (6 bases). Trimming shortened V by 5 bases and J by 2 bases, and 16 bases separated the two germline ends. In germline, CDR1 is MNHEY, CDR2 SMNVEV (reference sequence). This CDR3 spans 16 amino acids.

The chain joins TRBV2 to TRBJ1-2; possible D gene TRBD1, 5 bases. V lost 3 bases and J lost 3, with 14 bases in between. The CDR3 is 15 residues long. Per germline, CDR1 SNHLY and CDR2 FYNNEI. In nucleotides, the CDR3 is TGTGCCAGCAGTGATGTGGACACCGGTCACTATGGCTACACCTTC. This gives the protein CASSDVDTGHYGYTF. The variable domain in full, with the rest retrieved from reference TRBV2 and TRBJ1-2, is EPEVTQTPSHQVTQMGQEVILRCVPISNHLYFYWYRQILGQKVEFLVSFYNNEISEKSEIFDDQFSVERPDGSNFTLKIRSTKLEDSAMYFCASSDVDTGHYGYTFGSGTRLTVV.